Shown below are 16 T cell receptor beta chains from a single sample sequenced in a study of T cell changes during pregnancy in multiple sclerosis. The repertoire was sequenced with immunoSEQ multiplex PCR; TCRdb's copy has only in-frame clones and lacks some. The sample includes approximately 70,000 clones, 94% seen only once; the top ten take more than 0.12%. The sample consisted of CD4+ T cells from peripheral blood mononuclear cells, taken after pregnancy. All receptors come from a female donor with multiple sclerosis, enrolled in a pregnancy study.

This chain joins TRBV10-3 and TRBJ2-3, with D unclear. With 10 bases removed from V and 2 bases from J, the gap between germline ends came to 16 bases. The CDR3 runs to 14 residues. In germline, CDR1 is ENHRY, CDR2 SYGVKD. The CDR3: CATLLSAVTDTQYF. The CDR3 nucleotides read TGTGCCACCCTGCTTTCCGCGGTCACAGATACGCAGTATTTT.

The chain carries TRBV5-6 and TRBJ2-7, with 8 bases fitting TRBD1. The V and J ends lost 0 bases and 2 bases, in that order; junction bases with no gene match: 7. Germline assignment: CDR1 SGHDT and CDR2 YYEEEE. The CDR3 consists of 16 residues. As DNA, the CDR3 is TGTGCCAGCAGCTTGGATCCAGGGGGCCTCCCCTACGAGCAGTACTTC. Translating it yields CASSLDPGGLPYEQYF. Full variable domain (outside the CDR3, taken from reference TRBV5-6 and TRBJ2-7): DAGVTQSPTHLIKTRGQQVTLRCSPKSGHDTVSWYQQALGQGPQFIFQYYEEEERQRGNFPDRFSGHQFPNYSSELNVNALLLGDSALYLCASSLDPGGLPYEQYFGPGTRLTVT.

V gene TRBV2 combines with J gene TRBJ1-1; D not certain. Germline V lookup: CDR1 SNHLY, CDR2 FYNNEI. With 0 bases removed from V and 3 bases from J, the gap between germline ends came to 11 bases. The CDR3 sequence is 15 residues long. CDR3 sequence (DNA): TGTGCCAGCAGTGAAGCCGGGCGAGCGGACACTGAAGCTTTCTTT. It translates to CASSEAGRADTEAFF.

The V call is TRBV14, the J call TRBJ2-1, with D unclear. The CDR3 spans 13 residues. Germline lookup yields CDR1 SGHDN and CDR2 FVKESK. Trimming cost V 3 bases and J 8 bases, with 11 bases left between them. CDR3 sequence reads: CASSQKASDEQFF. CDR3 coding DNA: TGTGCCAGCAGCCAGAAAGCCAGCGATGAGCAGTTCTTC.

The V and J genes are TRBV7-9 and TRBJ2-1; a possible D gene is TRBD2 (6 bases). V lost 5 bases and J lost 11, with 13 bases in between. Per the germline V gene, CDR1 is SEHNR and CDR2 is FQNEAQ (reference sequence). The length of the CDR3 is 12 residues. The CDR3 DNA reads TGTGCCAGCAGCCGAGAAGCGGGCCAGCAGTTCTTC. This encodes CASSREAGQQFF.

The V call is TRBV29-1, the J call TRBJ1-4; tentatively, D is TRBD1 (6 bases). The ends were cut back, 8 bases at V and 0 bases at J, with 16 bases in the middle. The length of the CDR3 is 15 residues. Germline V gene data show CDR1 as SQVTM and CDR2 as ANQGSEA. The CDR3 sequence is CSFSGGPSTNEKLFF. Written as DNA, the CDR3 is TGCAGCTTTTCCGGGGGGCCCTCAACTAATGAAAAACTGTTTTTT.

This sequence joins TRBV27 and TRBJ2-1, with D possibly being TRBD2 (5 bases). V was shortened by 5 bases and J by 8 bases, with 7 bases between the two germline ends. Germline CDR1 is MNHEY and CDR2 is SMNVEV (reference sequence). This CDR3 comprises 11 residues. The CDR3 bases are TGTGCCAGCAGTGTTAGCGATGAGCAGTTCTTC. Its translation: CASSVSDEQFF.

The CDR3 coding sequence is TGTGCCAGCAGCCCCACAAAAGGGCGGGAGGGCCACGAGCAGTACTTC. Translation: CASSPTKGREGHEQYF. The chain recombines TRBV4-2 with TRBJ2-7; 9 positions match TRBD2. The ends lost 4 bases at V and 5 bases at J; junction bases unmatched: 12. Germline V gene data show CDR1 as LGHNA and CDR2 as YNFKEQ. The CDR3 is 16 amino acids.

The V and J genes are TRBV30 and TRBJ2-7, with D unresolved. This CDR3 comprises 12 residues. Deletions cut 2 bases from V and 3 bases from J, with 8 bases between. CDR1 and CDR2 from the germline V gene are GTSNPN and SVGIG (reference sequence). The DNA of the CDR3 is TGTGCCTGGAGTCGAGGTCTCTACGAGCAGTACTTC. It encodes CAWSRGLYEQYF.

This clone was seen a single time. The CDR3 sequence: CASTRAGTETDTQYF. For the CDR3, the DNA is TGTGCCAGCACCCGAGCCGGGACTGAGACAGATACGCAGTATTTT. This chain connects TRBV6-1 to TRBJ2-3, with D possibly matching TRBD2 (6 bases). Germline V lookup: CDR1 MNHNS, CDR2 SASEGT. V was trimmed by 7 bases and J by 3 bases, leaving 17 bases between them. The CDR3 totals 15 residues.

The chain combines TRBV28 with TRBJ2-2; perhaps TRBD1 as D (7 bases). The length of the CDR3 is 15 residues. The germline V gene encodes CDR1 MDHEN and CDR2 SYDVKM. Trimming pared 10 bases from V and 6 bases from J, leaving 21 bases between. CDR3 nucleotide sequence: TGTGCCACCTTAGGCGGCGGGACAGTATCCGGGGAGCTGTTTTTT. Translating gives CATLGGGTVSGELFF. Filled out from reference TRBV28 and TRBJ2-2, the complete variable domain reads DVKVTQSSRYLVKRTGEKVFLECVQDMDHENMFWYRQDPGLGLRLIYFSYDVKMKEKGDIPEGYSVSREKKERFSLILESASTNQTSMYLCATLGGGTVSGELFFGEGSRLTVL.

This chain joins TRBV5-5 and TRBJ1-5; weak D call: TRBD1 (6 bases). The CDR3 consists of 13 residues. Looked up from germline, CDR1 is SGHKS and CDR2 is YYEKEE (reference sequence). Trimming cost V 4 bases and J 5 bases, with 10 bases left between them. CDR3 protein: CASSLNRDQPQHF. Written as DNA, the CDR3 is TGTGCCAGCAGCCTTAACAGGGATCAGCCCCAGCATTTT.

The V call is TRBV7-2, the J call TRBJ2-1; 10 bases line up with TRBD2. CDR1 is SGHTA and CDR2 is FQGNSA in the germline V gene. CDR3 length: 15 amino acids. Unmatched junction bases numbered 3, after V lost 2 bases and J lost 5 bases. CDR3: CASSLRTSGHNEQFF. CDR3 coding DNA: TGTGCCAGCAGCTTACGGACTAGCGGCCACAATGAGCAGTTCTTC.

The chain joins TRBV27 to TRBJ2-2, with TRBD1 identical over 10 bases. The V gene end was trimmed by 8 bases and the J gene end by 5 bases; junction bases not matched to a gene: 8. Per the germline V gene, CDR1 is MNHEY and CDR2 is SMNVEV (reference sequence). The CDR3 sequence is 15 residues long. The CDR3 here is CASRTGTGVTGELFF. The CDR3 DNA reads as TGTGCCAGCCGAACCGGGACAGGGGTAACCGGGGAGCTGTTTTTT.

The rearrangement joins TRBV5-1 to TRBJ1-2, with 9 nucleotides matching TRBD1. Germline V CDR1 and CDR2: SGHRS, YFSETQ. Trimming cost V 2 bases and J 3 bases; bases outside gene matches: 5. The CDR3 totals 15 residues. The CDR3 nucleotides are TGCGCCAGCAGCTTAACACGGACAGGGGACTATGGCTACACCTTC. Translated, it gives CASSLTRTGDYGYTF.

This clone was found once. CDR3 sequence reads: CASSEEGGQETQYF. CDR3 bases: TGTGCCAGCAGCGAGGAAGGGGGCCAAGAGACCCAGTACTTC. The rearrangement uses TRBV9 and TRBJ2-5, with a tentative D call TRBD1 (6 bases). This CDR3 spans 14 amino acids. V was trimmed by 3 bases and J by 1 base, leaving 10 bases between them. Germline V gene lookup returns CDR1 SGDLS and CDR2 YYNGEE.